The 10 T cell receptor beta chains below come from one sample, sequenced in a study of chemoradiotherapy in HPV16-positive cancers. Data came from immunoSEQ multiplex PCR; TCRdb stores just in-frame clones and leaves some out. The profile covers 25,000 to 40,000 clones, with 70% to 90% appearing a single time and approximately 2.1% taken by the ten largest. Source: blood, taken from a patient who underwent chemoradiotherapy. These receptors were collected from a human donor with HPV-associated anogenital cancer.

The rearrangement uses TRBV5-4 and TRBJ2-1; tentatively, D is TRBD2 (5 bases). CDR1 and CDR2 (germline): SGHNT, YYREEE (reference sequence). The CDR3 loop spans 11 amino acids. V was trimmed by 4 bases and J by 14 bases, leaving 13 bases between them. For the CDR3, the DNA is TGTGCCAGCAGCAAGGACTTTAAGGAGTTCTTC. It specifies CASSKDFKEFF.

In this sample, this clone turned up once. The chain has TRBV11-2 and TRBJ2-3; D is uncertain. Per the germline V gene, CDR1 is SGHAT and CDR2 is FQNNGV. The CDR3 loop spans 12 amino acids. Deletions cut 0 bases from V and 6 bases from J, with 4 bases between. The DNA for the CDR3 is TGTGCCAGCAGCTTAGAGCGGGATACGCAGTATTTT. It codes for CASSLERDTQYF.

The V gene is TRBV6-5, the J gene TRBJ2-7, with D tentatively TRBD1 or TRBD2 (6 bases each). This CDR3 is 15 amino acids long. The germline V and J ends were trimmed by 6 bases and 0 bases, with 15 bases remaining between them. Per germline, CDR1 MNHEY and CDR2 SVGAGI. As DNA, the CDR3 is TGTGCCAGCAGGTCTCTCCCGGGGGCCTCCTACGAGCAGTACTTC. Protein product: CASRSLPGASYEQYF.

This chain joins TRBV9 and TRBJ2-2; D is uncertain. In germline, CDR1 is SGDLS, CDR2 YYNGEE. Trimming pared 2 bases from V and 5 bases from J, leaving 19 bases between. There are 17 residues in the CDR3. DNA for the CDR3: TGTGCCAGCAGCGTCGACCCCATCCGACTCACAACCGGGGAGCTGTTTTTT. Translated: CASSVDPIRLTTGELFF.

The chain is built from TRBV7-9 and TRBJ2-3; possible D gene TRBD2, 5 bases. The CDR3 has 15 amino acids. In germline, CDR1 is SEHNR, CDR2 FQNEAQ (reference sequence). Trimming pared 5 bases from V and 2 bases from J, leaving 14 bases between. The CDR3 here is CASSERVPTTDTQYF. CDR3 DNA: TGTGCCAGCAGCGAGAGGGTCCCCACCACAGATACGCAGTATTTT.

The V and J genes are TRBV4-3 and TRBJ2-7; D remains ambiguous. Germline assignment: CDR1 LGHNA and CDR2 YSLEER. CDR3 length: 15 residues. Trimming shortened V by 1 base and J by 3 bases, and 13 bases separated the two germline ends. The chain's CDR3 is CASSQVRTALYEQYF. CDR3 sequence (DNA): TGCGCCAGCAGCCAAGTGCGAACAGCCCTCTACGAGCAGTACTTC.

The rearrangement uses TRBV6-5 and TRBJ1-2; 11 nucleotides match TRBD1. The CDR3 loop spans 14 amino acids. Losses at the gene ends were 5 bases for V and 8 bases for J; bases not matched to a gene: 7. Germline V lookup: CDR1 MNHEY, CDR2 SVGAGI. For the CDR3, the DNA is TGTGCCAGCAGTCCGGGACAGGGGGGAGGCGGCTACACCTTC. It yields the protein CASSPGQGGGGYTF.

The rearrangement uses TRBV5-1 and TRBJ2-1, with D perhaps matching TRBD1 or TRBD2 (6 bases each). The CDR3 spans 14 residues. Germline V CDR1 and CDR2: SGHRS, YFSETQ. Deletions cut 0 bases from V and 4 bases from J, with 8 bases between. This CDR3 reads CASSLGGAYNEQFF. Written as DNA, the CDR3 is TGCGCCAGCAGCTTGGGGGGGGCTTACAATGAGCAGTTCTTC.

This clone occurred once. J is TRBJ1-3 and V is TRBV4-1; TRBD1 agrees at 9 bases. This CDR3 contains 18 residues. Germline CDR1 is MGHRA and CDR2 is YSYEKL. V lost 0 bases to trimming and J lost 3 bases; unmatched junction nucleotides: 9. CDR3 loop: CASSQDRKGQGVGNTIYF. The CDR3, as DNA: TGCGCCAGCAGCCAAGATAGGAAGGGACAGGGAGTTGGAAACACCATATATTTT.

The chain uses TRBV7-9 and TRBJ1-2; 12 bases are a match to TRBD1. Germline V lookup: CDR1 SEHNR, CDR2 FQNEAQ (reference sequence). The CDR3 contains 15 residues. The trim removed 2 bases at V and 6 bases at J, leaving 4 bases unmatched. DNA for the CDR3: TGTGCCAGCAGCTTATCCGGGACAGGGGGCAATGGCTACACCTTC. Protein: CASSLSGTGGNGYTF.